This is a list of T cell receptor beta chains from one sample in a study of cytomegalovirus exposure and HLA in healthy donors. Here immunoSEQ multiplex PCR was the method, and the copy in TCRdb shows in-frame clones only, minus some. The sample includes approximately 110,000 clones, around 80% of them seen just once. Sequencing was performed on PBMCs. These receptors originate from a male donor in good health and CMV-seronegative. Each CDR3 is given with its conserved first and last residue. Fields, in order: D gene, clone size, V gene, J gene, CDR3 DNA, CDR3 protein. The D gene is left open where the match is weak. Part of the rows lack a size; the others show once, few, many or a class for expanded clones.

d_call: TRBD2
clone_size: once
v_call: TRBV29-1
j_call: TRBJ2-5
cdr3_nt: TGCAGCAGCGGGGGGGTCAGGAGGGAGACCCAGTACTTC
cdr3_aa: CSSGGVRRETQYF

d_call: -
clone_size: -
v_call: TRBV11-1
j_call: TRBJ1-1
cdr3_nt: TGTGCCAGCAGCTTAGTCGGCAGGGCTGCTTTCTTT
cdr3_aa: CASSLVGRAAFF

d_call: -
clone_size: -
v_call: TRBV7-3
j_call: TRBJ2-6
cdr3_nt: TGTGCCAGCAGCTTAGGGCCCTCCGGGGCCAACGTCCTGACTTTC
cdr3_aa: CASSLGPSGANVLTF

d_call: -
clone_size: -
v_call: TRBV7-8
j_call: TRBJ2-2
cdr3_nt: TGTGCCAGCAGCTTAGGGGCTAGCAACACCGGGGAGCTGTTTTTT
cdr3_aa: CASSLGASNTGELFF

d_call: -
clone_size: -
v_call: TRBV7-9
j_call: TRBJ2-7
cdr3_nt: TGTTCCAGCAGCTTAGCCAGCTCCTACGAGCAGTACTTC
cdr3_aa: CSSSLASSYEQYF

d_call: TRBD2
clone_size: -
v_call: TRBV29-1
j_call: TRBJ2-2
cdr3_nt: TGCAGCGTTGAAGTACCTCCGGGACTAGCGGGAGGAGATACCGGGGAGCTGTTTTTT
cdr3_aa: CSVEVPPGLAGGDTGELFF

d_call: TRBD2
clone_size: -
v_call: TRBV4-2
j_call: TRBJ2-3
cdr3_nt: TGTGCCAGCAGCCAAGATGCTAGCGGGAGGGGTAGCACAGATACGCAGTATTTT
cdr3_aa: CASSQDASGRGSTDTQYF

d_call: -
clone_size: -
v_call: TRBV5-1
j_call: TRBJ2-7
cdr3_nt: TGCGCCAGCAGCCCGAGTCCTAGCTCCTACGAGCAGTACTTC
cdr3_aa: CASSPSPSSYEQYF

d_call: TRBD2
clone_size: -
v_call: TRBV7-3
j_call: TRBJ2-2
cdr3_nt: TGTGCCAGCAGCCCCCGAGGGACTAGCGGCACCGGGGAGCTGTTTTTT
cdr3_aa: CASSPRGTSGTGELFF

d_call: TRBD2
clone_size: once
v_call: TRBV7-8
j_call: TRBJ2-1
cdr3_nt: TGTGCCAGCAGCTCGCCGACTAGCTACTCCTACAATGAGCAGTTCTTC
cdr3_aa: CASSSPTSYSYNEQFF

d_call: -
clone_size: few
v_call: TRBV6-5
j_call: TRBJ1-5
cdr3_nt: TGTGCCAGCAGTTACTCGCTGAAGGGAGATCAGCCCCAGCATTTT
cdr3_aa: CASSYSLKGDQPQHF

d_call: TRBD1
clone_size: -
v_call: TRBV27
j_call: TRBJ1-4
cdr3_nt: TGTGCCAGCAAACTACAGGGGGCGAATGAAAAACTGTTTTTT
cdr3_aa: CASKLQGANEKLFF

d_call: TRBD1
clone_size: -
v_call: TRBV2
j_call: TRBJ1-1
cdr3_nt: TGTGCCAGCAGCGACAGGGAAAACACTGAAGCTTTCTTT
cdr3_aa: CASSDRENTEAFF

d_call: TRBD1
clone_size: -
v_call: TRBV30
j_call: TRBJ2-5
cdr3_nt: TGTGCCTGGAGTGAAGACAGGGTTGAGACCCAATACTTC
cdr3_aa: CAWSEDRVETQYF

d_call: -
clone_size: once
v_call: TRBV9
j_call: TRBJ2-7
cdr3_nt: TGTGCCAGCAGCGTAGGAGGACAGTCATCCTACGAGCAGTACTTC
cdr3_aa: CASSVGGQSSYEQYF

d_call: TRBD2
clone_size: -
v_call: TRBV7-2
j_call: TRBJ2-5
cdr3_nt: TGTGCCAGCAGCTTCCCGAGCGGGATAGGTGAGACCCAGTACTTC
cdr3_aa: CASSFPSGIGETQYF

d_call: TRBD2
clone_size: -
v_call: TRBV11-3
j_call: TRBJ2-4
cdr3_nt: TGTGCCAGCAGCTTACTAGCGGGAGGAGTCATTCAGTACTTC
cdr3_aa: CASSLLAGGVIQYF

d_call: TRBD2
clone_size: -
v_call: TRBV2
j_call: TRBJ2-1
cdr3_nt: TGTGCCAGCAGTGAAGGGCTAGCGGGCGGGAGCTACAATGAGCAGTTCTTC
cdr3_aa: CASSEGLAGGSYNEQFF

d_call: TRBD2
clone_size: few
v_call: TRBV5-4
j_call: TRBJ2-7
cdr3_nt: TGTGCCAGCAGCTCCCTGACAGCGGGAGATATTCTGTACTTC
cdr3_aa: CASSSLTAGDILYF

d_call: -
clone_size: -
v_call: TRBV7-3
j_call: TRBJ1-5
cdr3_nt: TGTGCCAGCAGCGAAGGGGGGGCGGGACAGCCCCAGCATTTT
cdr3_aa: CASSEGGAGQPQHF

d_call: -
clone_size: -
v_call: TRBV25-1
j_call: TRBJ2-1
cdr3_nt: TGTGCCAGCAGTGAGAAGCAAATCTACAATGAGCAGTTCTTC
cdr3_aa: CASSEKQIYNEQFF

d_call: TRBD2
clone_size: once
v_call: TRBV7-2
j_call: TRBJ2-1
cdr3_nt: TGTGCCAGCAGCTCCGAACTAGCGGGAGCCCACAATGAGCAGTTCTTC
cdr3_aa: CASSSELAGAHNEQFF

d_call: -
clone_size: -
v_call: TRBV6-1
j_call: TRBJ2-7
cdr3_nt: TGTGCCAGCTACCAAGAGTCGGGTTCAGCCTACGAGCAGTACTTC
cdr3_aa: CASYQESGSAYEQYF

d_call: -
clone_size: -
v_call: TRBV19
j_call: TRBJ1-2
cdr3_nt: TGTGCCAGTAGTTATTCAGCCAGGACTCACTATGGCTACACCTTC
cdr3_aa: CASSYSARTHYGYTF

d_call: -
clone_size: -
v_call: TRBV29-1
j_call: TRBJ2-2
cdr3_nt: TGCAGCGTTCACCGGCAGGATAACACCGGGGAGCTGTTTTTT
cdr3_aa: CSVHRQDNTGELFF

d_call: -
clone_size: -
v_call: TRBV7-2
j_call: TRBJ1-6
cdr3_nt: TGTGCCAGCAGCCCGCGGACCGACCCCAGGGCACCCCTCCACTTT
cdr3_aa: CASSPRTDPRAPLHF

d_call: TRBD2
clone_size: -
v_call: TRBV30
j_call: TRBJ2-1
cdr3_nt: TGTGCCTGGGGTCTAGCGGGAGGGCTAATGAAGCAGTTCTTC
cdr3_aa: CAWGLAGGLMKQFF

d_call: -
clone_size: -
v_call: TRBV15
j_call: TRBJ2-1
cdr3_nt: TGTGCCACCAGCAGAGAGGGGGGGCAGTTCTTC
cdr3_aa: CATSREGGQFF

d_call: -
clone_size: -
v_call: TRBV6-4
j_call: TRBJ1-6
cdr3_nt: TGTGCCAGCAGTGACGGTGAAGCAGGAAATTCACCCCTCCACTTT
cdr3_aa: CASSDGEAGNSPLHF

d_call: TRBD2
clone_size: few
v_call: TRBV11-3
j_call: TRBJ2-3
cdr3_nt: TGTGCCAGCAGCTTAGGGCTAGCGGGAGTTACCGATACGCAGTATTTT
cdr3_aa: CASSLGLAGVTDTQYF

d_call: -
clone_size: -
v_call: TRBV30
j_call: TRBJ1-1
cdr3_nt: TGTGCCTGCCCAGGATTAGGCATGCTGAACACTGAAGCTTTCTTT
cdr3_aa: CACPGLGMLNTEAFF

d_call: TRBD1
clone_size: few
v_call: TRBV6-1
j_call: TRBJ2-6
cdr3_nt: TGTGCCAGCAGTGGTCGGGCAGGGGGCGACGGGGCCAACGTCCTGACTTTC
cdr3_aa: CASSGRAGGDGANVLTF

d_call: -
clone_size: once
v_call: TRBV7-9
j_call: TRBJ1-1
cdr3_nt: TGTTCCAGCAGTTGGACAGAGCTTAGGGTAGAAGCTTTCTTT
cdr3_aa: CSSSWTELRVEAFF

d_call: -
clone_size: -
v_call: TRBV21-1
j_call: TRBJ2-7
cdr3_nt: TGTGCCAGCAGCAAAGGTCGGCTAGCGGGAGCCTCCTACGAGCAGTACTTC
cdr3_aa: CASSKGRLAGASYEQYF

d_call: TRBD1
clone_size: -
v_call: TRBV11-3
j_call: TRBJ2-7
cdr3_nt: TGTGCCAGCAGCCTAGGGACAGGATCCTCCTACGAGCAGTACTTC
cdr3_aa: CASSLGTGSSYEQYF

d_call: -
clone_size: -
v_call: TRBV5-8
j_call: TRBJ2-5
cdr3_nt: TGTGCCAGCAGTCAAATCGGGATAATGGAGACCCAGTACTTC
cdr3_aa: CASSQIGIMETQYF

d_call: TRBD2
clone_size: -
v_call: TRBV29-1
j_call: TRBJ2-7
cdr3_nt: TGCAGCGTCTTTAGCGGGGAGGGACCCCGCGAGCAGTACTTC
cdr3_aa: CSVFSGEGPREQYF

d_call: -
clone_size: -
v_call: TRBV6-1
j_call: TRBJ2-7
cdr3_nt: TGTGCCAGCTGGGGGGACAGCTACGAGCAGTACTTC
cdr3_aa: CASWGDSYEQYF

d_call: -
clone_size: -
v_call: TRBV7-3
j_call: TRBJ1-2
cdr3_nt: TGTGCCAGCAGCCCAGATACGTCTAACTATGGCTACACCTTC
cdr3_aa: CASSPDTSNYGYTF

d_call: -
clone_size: few
v_call: TRBV21-1
j_call: TRBJ2-3
cdr3_nt: TGTGCCAGCAGCACATTTTGGACAGATTGCACAGATACGCAGTATTTT
cdr3_aa: CASSTFWTDCTDTQYF

d_call: -
clone_size: -
v_call: TRBV6-6
j_call: TRBJ2-1
cdr3_nt: TGTGCCAGCAGTTACGAAGGAGGGGCTAGGGCTGAGCAGTTCTTC
cdr3_aa: CASSYEGGARAEQFF

d_call: -
clone_size: -
v_call: TRBV2
j_call: TRBJ1-5
cdr3_nt: TGTGCCAGCAGTGAACGGGGAGAACCACCGAGGCCCCAGCATTTT
cdr3_aa: CASSERGEPPRPQHF

d_call: -
clone_size: -
v_call: TRBV2
j_call: TRBJ2-7
cdr3_nt: TGTGCCAGCAGTGAAACAGGGTACTACGAGCAGTACTTC
cdr3_aa: CASSETGYYEQYF

d_call: -
clone_size: -
v_call: TRBV14
j_call: TRBJ1-1
cdr3_nt: TGTGCCAGCAGCCAAGACCCAGGGGACACTGGAGCTTTCTTT
cdr3_aa: CASSQDPGDTGAFF

d_call: TRBD2
clone_size: -
v_call: TRBV11-3
j_call: TRBJ2-1
cdr3_nt: TGTGCCAGCAGCCCCCCGTCTAGCGGACTCTACAATGAGCAGTTCTTC
cdr3_aa: CASSPPSSGLYNEQFF

d_call: -
clone_size: -
v_call: TRBV28
j_call: TRBJ2-2
cdr3_nt: TGTGCCAGCGAGTCTAGGAACACCGGGGAGCTGTTTTTT
cdr3_aa: CASESRNTGELFF

d_call: TRBD1
clone_size: -
v_call: TRBV9
j_call: TRBJ1-2
cdr3_nt: TGTGCCAGCAGCGCGGGACAGGGGAGGCCCTCTAACTATGGCTACACCTTC
cdr3_aa: CASSAGQGRPSNYGYTF

d_call: -
clone_size: -
v_call: TRBV9
j_call: TRBJ2-2
cdr3_nt: TGTGCCAGCTCCAGGGGAAGCGGGAACACCGGGGAGCTGTTTTTT
cdr3_aa: CASSRGSGNTGELFF

d_call: TRBD2
clone_size: -
v_call: TRBV18
j_call: TRBJ2-3
cdr3_nt: TGTGCCAGCTCACCACGTGGACTAGTAGATACGCAGTATTTT
cdr3_aa: CASSPRGLVDTQYF